Below are 23 T cell receptor gamma chains sequenced from a single sample in a study of γδ T cells in repeated Plasmodium falciparum infection. TCRdb re-processed the multiplex PCR reads via CATT. The table lists some 32,000 gamma-chain clones, 1.4% of them singletons. Vgamma9/Vdelta2+ and Vdelta2-negative gammadelta T cells were flow-sorted from PBMC for bulk sequencing. The sample consisted of gamma-delta T cells from blood. The receptors derive from a pool of human donors (malaria-infected and uninfected, not separated).

The sample holds a few counts of this clone. TCRdb lists the protein of a much larger clone for this DNA, which differs at residue 9, so this is likely a read error; the protein given here is translated from the DNA itself. The V gene is TRGV2, the J gene TRGJ1 or TRGJ2. The germline V gene has CDR1 EGSNGY and CDR2 YDSYNSKV. V shed 2 bases, J shed 16 bases, and the junction held 20 bases outside the gene matches. CDR3 size: 14 residues. In DNA form, the CDR3 reads TGTGCCACCTGGGACGCATACGTTAGAGGCTTTCAGCTCTTT. Amino acids: CATWDAYVRGFQLF.

This clone was seen repeatedly, ten times or more. TCRdb records a much larger clone's protein for this DNA, with a difference at residue 14 that likely arises from a read error; the protein given is the translation of the DNA. This chain links TRGV9 with TRGJP. Germline V gene data show CDR1 as GITISATS and CDR2 as ISYDGTV (reference sequence). This CDR3 comprises 17 residues. In DNA form, the CDR3 reads TGTGCCTTGTGGGAAGAAAGACAAGAGTTGGGCAAAAAAGTCAAGGTATTT. Translation: CALWEERQELGKKVKVF.

The chain has TRGV2 and TRGJ1 or TRGJ2. As TCRdb names no J gene, one was assigned here on the basis of a DNA match to germline. The CDR3 length is 15 residues. Germline-derived CDR1 and CDR2 are EGSNGY and YDSYNSKV. CDR3 in amino acids: CAPGTGCSSYYKKLF. The CDR3 DNA reads as TGTGCACCTGGGACGGGCTGCTCGAGTTATTATAAGAAACTCTTT.

This clone was detected ten times or more. A far larger clone is one base from this, pointing to a likely read error. Other DNA sequences in the same sample also yield this CDR3. No J gene call was made, and the V gene is TRGV9. Germline CDR1 is GITISATS and CDR2 is ISYDGTV (reference sequence). This CDR3 region has 17 residues. CDR3 residues: CALWEVPQELGKKIKVF. As DNA, the CDR3 is TGTGCCTTGTGGGAGGTCCCGCAAGAGTTGGGCAAAAAAATCAAAGTATTT.

This clone has just a few counts. Given a far larger clone just one base away, this is likely a sequencing read error. This CDR3 is also generated by other DNA sequences in the sample. No call exists for the J gene, whereas the V gene is TRGV9. Germline loops: CDR1 GITISATS, CDR2 ISYDGTV (reference sequence). This CDR3 comprises 17 residues. CDR3 region: CALWEGGGELGKKIKVF. The CDR3 nucleotides read TGTGCCTTGTGGGAGGGAGGAGGAGAGTTGGGCAAAAAAATCAAGGTGTTT.

The table lists this clone with many counts. A read error likely explains this, since a far larger clone differs by one base. Distinct nucleotide sequences in the sample also encode this CDR3. CDR3 loop: CALWEFIYYKKLF. Written as DNA, the CDR3 is TGTGCCTTGTGGGAGTTTATTTATTATAAGAAGCTCTTT. The J gene went uncalled, whereas the V gene is TRGV9. There are 13 residues in the CDR3. CDR1 and CDR2 from the germline V gene are GITISATS and ISYDGTV (reference sequence).

With regard to this clone: The likely explanation is a read error, given a far larger clone one base away. The sample has other DNA sequences that encode this CDR3 too. The J gene was not called, though the V gene is TRGV8. Per germline, CDR1 VENAVY and CDR2 YDSYNSRV. There are 13 residues in the CDR3. Written as DNA, the CDR3 is TGTGCCACCTGGCCCAAGAATTATTATAAGAAGCTCTTT. Protein: CATWPKNYYKKLF.

There are a few counts of this clone. The protein held in TCRdb is that of a much larger clone and does not match this DNA's translation at residue 11, likely because of a read error; the protein shown is translated from the DNA. The rearrangement uses TRGV3 and TRGJ1 or TRGJ2. The CDR3 has 14 amino acids. The V gene's germline CDR1 is VTNTFY and CDR2 YDVSTARD (reference sequence). CDR3 loop: CATWDSPGGYNKLF. CDR3 coding DNA: TGTGCCACCTGGGACAGTCCGGGGGGTTATAATAAACTCTTT.

This clone has more than one count but fewer than ten. TCRdb assigns this DNA the protein of a much larger clone, which departs from its translation at residue 5; this likely reflects a read error, and the protein shown comes from translating the DNA. The rearrangement uses TRGV5 and TRGJ1 or TRGJ2. In the absence of a J gene in TCRdb, the DNA was matched to germline to assign it here. CDR1 VINAFY and CDR2 YDVSNSKD come from the germline V gene. V gave up 5 bases and J gave up 10 bases; unmatched junction bases: 14. CDR3 length: 13 residues. The CDR3: CATWGGRGKKKLF. The CDR3 DNA follows: TGTGCCACCTGGGGCGGGCGAGGTAAGAAGAAACTCTTT.

This clone was observed at least ten times. A much larger clone sits a single nucleotide away, making a read error possible. The same CDR3 arises from other DNA sequences in this sample as well. The chain links TRGV3 to TRGJ1 or TRGJ2. Germline V gene data show CDR1 as VTNTFY and CDR2 as YDVSTARD (reference sequence). CDR3 length: 13 amino acids. The CDR3 region has the DNA TGTGCCACCTGGGACAGGCAAGTGCGTAAGAAGCTCTTT. Its translation: CATWDRQVRKKLF.

This clone was seen only a few times. This DNA's translation and the protein TCRdb lists, from a much larger clone, do not match at residue 8, likely due to a read error; the protein shown is translated from the DNA. The chain couples TRGV9 to TRGJP. Here the J gene came from matching the DNA to germline, since TCRdb omits it. Looked up from germline, CDR1 is GITISATS and CDR2 is ISYDGTV (reference sequence). The V segment lost 3 bases and the J segment 6 bases; nucleotides outside the gene matches: 8. This CDR3 has 17 amino acids. The CDR3 reads CALWEPSRELGKKIKVF. DNA of the CDR3: TGTGCCTTGTGGGAGCCTTCACGAGAGTTGGGCAAAAAAATCAAGGTATTT.

In regard to this clone: This DNA's translation differs at residue 4 from TCRdb's protein, which comes from a much larger clone; a read error is likely, and the protein shown is translated from the DNA. The chain employs TRGV9 and TRGJP. TCRdb offers no J gene call, so here the DNA was matched to germline to obtain one. The germline CDR1 and CDR2 sequences are GITISATS and ISYDGTV (reference sequence). CDR3 length: 17 amino acids. The CDR3 DNA is TGTGCCTTGCGGGAGGTGTTACAAGAGTTGGGCAAAAAAATCAAGGTATTT. The encoded protein is CALREVLQELGKKIKVF.

There are a few counts of this clone. The protein TCRdb lists belongs to a much larger clone and differs from this DNA's translation at residue 6, which points to a read error; the protein shown is made from the DNA. The rearrangement joins TRGV4 to TRGJ1 or TRGJ2. No J gene is reported in TCRdb; it was inferred here by comparing the DNA with germline. Unmatched junction bases numbered 6, after V lost 5 bases and J lost 2 bases. Germline V lookup: CDR1 EGSTGY, CDR2 YDSYTSSV. This CDR3 region has 13 residues. The CDR3 loop is CATWVQYYYKKLF. In DNA form, the CDR3 reads TGTGCCACCTGGGTACAATATTATTATAAGAAACTCTTT.

This clone was seen repeatedly, ten times or more. TCRdb's entry gives the protein of a much larger clone, which mismatches this DNA's translation at residue 7, likely from a read error; the protein reported here is translated from the DNA. The chain's CDR3 is CALWEAIGTGWFKIF. DNA of the CDR3: TGTGCCTTGTGGGAGGCCATCGGCACTGGTTGGTTCAAGATATTT. V is TRGV9 and J is TRGJP1. In the absence of a J gene in TCRdb, the DNA was matched to germline to assign it here. V shed 2 bases, J shed 4 bases, and the junction held 7 bases outside the gene matches. The CDR3 covers 15 residues. The germline gives CDR1 GITISATS, CDR2 ISYDGTV (reference sequence).

Points on this clone: With a far larger clone one base away, a read error is the likely cause. Other DNA sequences in the sample encode the same CDR3. The rearrangement joins TRGV2 to TRGJ1 or TRGJ2. TCRdb lists no J gene, so it was determined here by aligning the DNA to germline. The junction had 9 bases not matched to a gene; V was cut back by 0 bases and J by 7 bases. Germline lookup yields CDR1 EGSNGY and CDR2 YDSYNSKV. The CDR3 is 14 residues long. CDR3 sequence (DNA): TGTGCCACCTGGGACGGGCCCCTTTACTATAAGAAACTCTTT. This gives the protein CATWDGPLYYKKLF.

This clone has ten or more counts. A far larger clone is off by one base, so a read error is likely. The V gene is listed as TRGV5P; no J gene was called. TRGV5P is described as a pseudogene. CDR3 size: 13 residues. CDR3 protein: CATWGTLCYKELF. The CDR3 region has the DNA TGTGCCACCTGGGGCACCCTTTGCTATAAGGAACTCTTT.

This clone is classed as medium-sized. The V call is TRGV9, the J call TRGJP. Trimming at V came to 4 bases and at J to 3 bases, leaving 15 bases not matched to a gene. This CDR3 comprises 20 residues. Germline CDR1 reads GITISATS; CDR2 reads ISYDGTV (reference sequence). The CDR3 sequence is CALWDNHPYSQELGKKIKVF. The CDR3 bases are TGTGCCTTGTGGGATAATCACCCCTACTCGCAAGAGTTGGGCAAAAAAATCAAGGTATTT.

This clone showed up many times. TCRdb pairs this DNA with a much larger clone's protein that differs at residue 5, likely a read error; the protein shown was translated from the DNA. This sequence joins TRGV9 and TRGJP. The J gene, missing from TCRdb, was assigned here through DNA to germline matching. The CDR3 totals 17 residues. Germline CDR1 is GITISATS and CDR2 is ISYDGTV (reference sequence). For the CDR3, the DNA is TGTGCCTTGTGGAAGGTGCGGCAAGAGTTGGGCAAAAAAATCAAGGTATTT. The encoded protein is CALWKVRQELGKKIKVF.

Concerning this clone: This is likely an artifact of a read error, given a far larger clone one base away. This CDR3 is also generated by other DNA sequences in the sample. The J gene is uncalled and the V gene is TRGV9. Germline CDR1 and CDR2: GITISATS and ISYDGTV (reference sequence). There are 12 residues in the CDR3. The CDR3 bases are TGTGCCTCTTATACCACTGGTTGGTTTAAGATATTT. Translation gives CASYTTGWFKIF.

As for this clone: The protein that TCRdb holds for this DNA derives from a much larger clone and differs from the translated DNA at residue 4, which likely indicates a read error; the protein shown here is translated from the DNA. V gene TRGV9 combines with J gene TRGJ1 or TRGJ2. TCRdb gives no J gene; it was assigned here by matching the DNA to germline. Per germline, CDR1 GITISATS and CDR2 ISYDGTV (reference sequence). This CDR3 contains 12 residues. CDR3 coding DNA: TGTGCCTTGCGGGAGGTGCCCTATAAGAAACTCTTT. It is translated as CALREVPYKKLF.

Only a few counts were recorded for this clone. The protein that TCRdb holds for this DNA derives from a much larger clone and differs from the translated DNA at residue 11, which likely indicates a read error; the protein shown here is translated from the DNA. The chain combines TRGV9 with TRGJP. No J gene is reported in TCRdb; it was inferred here by comparing the DNA with germline. This CDR3 has 14 amino acids. Germline V gene data show CDR1 as GITISATS and CDR2 as ISYDGTV (reference sequence). The CDR3 sequence: CALWSELGKKVKVF. In nucleotides, the CDR3 is TGTGCCTTGTGGTCAGAGTTGGGCAAAAAAGTCAAGGTATTT.

This clone has a handful of counts. TCRdb assigns this DNA the protein of a much larger clone, which departs from its translation at residue 8; this likely reflects a read error, and the protein shown comes from translating the DNA. The rearrangement joins TRGV4 to TRGJ1 or TRGJ2. In the absence of a J gene in TCRdb, the DNA was matched to germline to assign it here. The germline gives CDR1 EGSTGY, CDR2 YDSYTSSV. The trim removed 3 bases at V and 9 bases at J, leaving 8 bases unmatched. The CDR3 has 12 amino acids. As DNA, the CDR3 is TGTGCCACCTGGGATCCGATAAGTAAGAAACTCTTT. Its protein product is CATWDPISKKLF.

This clone was seen repeatedly, ten times or more. A far larger clone is one base from this, pointing to a likely read error. The rearrangement joins TRGV9 to TRGJP. TCRdb carries no J gene annotation; the J gene was assigned here by matching the DNA with germline. The CDR3 has 15 residues. CDR1 and CDR2 (germline): GITISATS, ISYDGTV (reference sequence). CDR3 nucleotide sequence: TGCGCCTTGTGGTTCGTCGAGTTGGGCAAAAAAATCAAGGTATTT. Translating it yields CALWFVELGKKIKVF.